The source of this T cell receptor (beta chain) is a study of beta chain features in type 1 diabetes. Broader study findings: In all four CD4+ subsets, TCRB CDR3 length was significantly, moderately reduced in type 1 diabetes. Patients and controls would share equally any PCR tilt toward shorter templates. Type 1 diabetes patients had fewer VDJ junction insertions and more deletions. Patients showed naive, central memory and Treg TCRB repertoires that appeared more similar than those of healthy donors.

The ends lost 1 base at V and 6 bases at J; junction bases unmatched: 9. The CDR3 totals 16 residues. In germline, CDR1 is MGHRA, CDR2 YSYEKL. Sorting based on CD45RO/CCR7/CD25/CD127/CD95/CD27 separated CD4+ naive, central memory, regulatory and stem cell-like memory cells. In its sample, this clone was seen a few times. What it recognizes is unknown. All of the isolated RNA was reverse transcribed, so expressed TCRB transcripts were sequenced. Repertoires were generated with immunoSEQ multiplex PCR, while TCRdb's copy carries only in-frame clones and drops some. The sample lists about 700,000 clones; roughly 13% were seen once.

The chain links TRBV4-1 to TRBJ1-2; 9 positions agree with TRBD1. Input material: naive CD4+ T cells from blood. This TCR derives from a man aged 18 to 29 with type 1 diabetes. CDR3 bases: TGCGCCAGCAGCCAAGGGACTAACGACAGGGGGAATGGCTACACCTTC. Translation: CASSQGTNDRGNGYTF.